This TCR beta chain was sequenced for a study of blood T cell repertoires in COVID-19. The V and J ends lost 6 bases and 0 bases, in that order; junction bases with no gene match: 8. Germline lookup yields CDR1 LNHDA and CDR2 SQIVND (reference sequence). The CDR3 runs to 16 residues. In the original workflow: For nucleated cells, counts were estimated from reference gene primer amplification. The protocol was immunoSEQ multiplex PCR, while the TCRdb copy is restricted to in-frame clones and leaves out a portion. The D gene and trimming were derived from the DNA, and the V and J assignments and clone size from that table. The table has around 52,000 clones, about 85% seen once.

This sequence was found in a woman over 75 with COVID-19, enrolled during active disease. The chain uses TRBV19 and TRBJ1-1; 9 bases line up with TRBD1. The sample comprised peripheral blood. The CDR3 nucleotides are TGTGCCAGTAGAGATGGACAGGGGATTATGAACACTGAAGCTTTCTTT. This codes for CASRDGQGIMNTEAFF.